One sample yielded the 11 T cell receptor beta chains listed below, sequenced in a study of graft-versus-host responses after intestinal transplantation. No cognate antigen is known for these TCRs. This table comes from immunoSEQ multiplex PCR, and its TCRdb copy is limited to in-frame clones, with some not included. The sample holds tens of thousands of clones, about 92% seen once. The input for sequencing was unstimulated CD8+ T cells sorted from spleen or lymph node cells, taken before intestinal transplant. Every receptor here comes from a human donor who received an intestinal transplant.

This clone showed up just once. The rearrangement uses TRBV4-1 and TRBJ1-1; D is unresolved. The V end was cut by 1 base, the J end by 1 base, with 10 bases between. CDR3 length equals 15 residues. The V gene's germline CDR1 is MGHRA and CDR2 YSYEKL. CDR3 residues: CASSQVHNKNTEAFF. As DNA, the CDR3 is TGCGCCAGCAGCCAAGTCCACAACAAGAACACTGAAGCTTTCTTT.

The chain links TRBV10-3 to TRBJ2-1, with 8 bases lining up with TRBD2. CDR3 size: 13 residues. Per the germline V gene, CDR1 is ENHRY and CDR2 is SYGVKD. This chain's CDR3 is CATGGSSYNEQFF. Here the CDR3 DNA reads TGTGCTACGGGGGGGAGCTCCTACAATGAGCAGTTCTTC.

The rearrangement uses TRBV4-3 and TRBJ2-1; 10 bases align to TRBD2. There are 18 residues in the CDR3. V was clipped by 4 bases and J by 8 bases; unmatched bases: 17. Germline CDR1 LGHNA, CDR2 YSLEER. The CDR3 sequence: CASSLIRLSGGAGDEQFF. CDR3 DNA sequence: TGCGCCAGCAGCCTAATTCGGTTAAGCGGGGGGGCGGGGGATGAGCAGTTCTTC.

J is TRBJ1-3 and V is TRBV2; D is unclear. Germline V gene lookup returns CDR1 SNHLY and CDR2 FYNNEI. The CDR3 loop spans 14 amino acids. V lost 1 base to trimming and J lost 4 bases, with 8 bases between them. CDR3 in amino acids: CASSEGAAGNTIYF. The CDR3 DNA follows: TGTGCCAGCAGTGAAGGGGCAGCCGGAAACACCATATATTTT.

This clone was seen just once. For the CDR3, the DNA is TGCAGCGTTGTACCCACATCAATCTCTAACTATGGCTACACCTTC. It is translated as CSVVPTSISNYGYTF. This rearrangement joins TRBV29-1 to TRBJ1-2; D is uncertain. The CDR3 contains 15 residues. Germline assignment: CDR1 SQVTM and CDR2 ANQGSEA. Trimming took off 4 bases at V and 0 bases at J, with 15 bases between the two ends.

The V call is TRBV19, the J call TRBJ2-2; tentatively, D is TRBD1 (6 bases). The CDR3 has 18 residues. V lost 7 bases, J lost 2 bases, and 23 bases lay in between. Per the germline V gene, CDR1 is LNHDA and CDR2 is SQIVND (reference sequence). CDR3 region: CASMGRAGDDKNTGELFF. The CDR3 DNA reads TGTGCCAGTATGGGCCGGGCAGGGGACGATAAAAACACCGGGGAGCTGTTTTTT.

Points on this clone: Its ends do not fully match the called genes, so a read error is possible. This chain links TRBV13 with TRBJ2-7; 8 nucleotides match TRBD1. The CDR3 totals 15 residues. CDR1 is PRHDT, CDR2 FYEKMQ, per germline (reference sequence). The CDR3 bases are TGTGCCAGCAGCCCTCGGACAGGGTCTCGCTACAAGCAGTACTTC. Its protein product is CASSPRTGSRYKQYF.

This rearrangement joins TRBV2 to TRBJ2-1; maybe TRBD1 (6 bases). Germline CDR1 SNHLY, CDR2 FYNNEI. The CDR3 consists of 15 residues. V gave up 3 bases and J gave up 1 base, with 10 bases separating them. The CDR3 loop is CASSDGRGSYNEQFF. In DNA form, the CDR3 reads TGTGCCAGCAGTGACGGCAGGGGATCCTACAATGAGCAGTTCTTC.

The chain links TRBV7-9 to TRBJ1-1; D is unresolved. This CDR3 spans 14 amino acids. CDR1 is SEHNR, CDR2 FQNEAQ, per germline (reference sequence). The V and J ends lost 5 bases and 6 bases respectively, with 16 bases between them. Written as DNA, the CDR3 is TGTGCCAGCAGCCCGGAAGCGGGTACACCTGAAGCTTTCTTT. Translation gives CASSPEAGTPEAFF.

The rearrangement joins TRBV7-2 to TRBJ2-1; D is perhaps TRBD1 (6 bases). Trimming left V 1 base short and J 4 bases short, with 11 bases between. Germline V lookup: CDR1 SGHTA, CDR2 FQGNSA. CDR3 length: 15 residues. The CDR3, as DNA: TGTGCCAGCAGCTTAGTAGAGACAGGATACAATGAGCAGTTCTTC. This codes for CASSLVETGYNEQFF.

V and J are TRBV27 and TRBJ2-5; tentative D call: TRBD1 (10 bases). The V and J ends lost 6 bases and 3 bases respectively, with 17 bases between them. This CDR3 is 15 amino acids long. Germline V gene lookup returns CDR1 MNHEY and CDR2 SMNVEV (reference sequence). The CDR3: CASSLAGTGEETQYF. The CDR3 DNA reads as TGTGCCAGCAGCCTAGCGGGGACAGGGGAAGAGACCCAGTACTTC.